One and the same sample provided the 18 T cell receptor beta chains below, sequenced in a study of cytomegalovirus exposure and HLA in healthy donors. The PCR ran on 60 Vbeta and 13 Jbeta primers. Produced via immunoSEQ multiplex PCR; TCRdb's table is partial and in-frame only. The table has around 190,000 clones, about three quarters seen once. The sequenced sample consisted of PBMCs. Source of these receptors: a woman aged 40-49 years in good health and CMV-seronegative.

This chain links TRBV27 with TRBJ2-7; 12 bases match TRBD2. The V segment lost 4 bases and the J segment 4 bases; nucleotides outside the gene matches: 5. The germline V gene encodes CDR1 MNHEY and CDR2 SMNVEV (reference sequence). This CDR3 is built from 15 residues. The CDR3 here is CASSSLAGGPYEQYF. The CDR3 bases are TGTGCCAGCAGTTCGCTAGCGGGAGGGCCATACGAGCAGTACTTC.

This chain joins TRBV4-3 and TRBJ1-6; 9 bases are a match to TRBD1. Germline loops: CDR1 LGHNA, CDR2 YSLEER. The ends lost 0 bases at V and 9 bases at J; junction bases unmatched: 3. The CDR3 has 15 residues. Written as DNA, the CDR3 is TGCGCCAGCAGCCAAGAGGGACAGGGAACTTCACCCCTCCACTTT. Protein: CASSQEGQGTSPLHF.

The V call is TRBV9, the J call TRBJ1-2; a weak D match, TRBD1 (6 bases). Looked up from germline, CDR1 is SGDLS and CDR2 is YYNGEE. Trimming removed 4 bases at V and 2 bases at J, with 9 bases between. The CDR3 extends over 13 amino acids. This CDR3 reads CASSTTGNYGYTF. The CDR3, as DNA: TGTGCCAGCAGCACTACAGGGAACTATGGCTACACCTTC.

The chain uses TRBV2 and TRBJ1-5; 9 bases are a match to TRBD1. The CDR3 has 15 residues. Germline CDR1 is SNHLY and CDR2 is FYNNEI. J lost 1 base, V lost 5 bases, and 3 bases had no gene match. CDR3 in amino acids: CASSPDRGSNQPQHF. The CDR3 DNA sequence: TGTGCCAGCAGTCCGGACAGGGGAAGCAATCAGCCCCAGCATTTT.

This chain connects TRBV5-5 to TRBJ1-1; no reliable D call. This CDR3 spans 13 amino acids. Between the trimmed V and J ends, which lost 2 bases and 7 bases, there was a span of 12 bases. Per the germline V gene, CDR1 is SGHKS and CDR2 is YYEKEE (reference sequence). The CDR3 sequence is CASSFTVSLEAFF. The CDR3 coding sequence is TGTGCCAGCAGCTTTACGGTTAGCCTTGAAGCTTTCTTT.

CDR3 amino acids: CASGLGTGRTDTQYF. In DNA form, the CDR3 reads TGTGCTAGTGGTTTGGGGACAGGGCGCACAGATACGCAGTATTTT. The chain combines TRBV12-5 with TRBJ2-3, with 8 positions matching TRBD1. Germline V gives CDR1 LGHNT, CDR2 FRNRAP. With 1 base clipped from V and 1 base from J, the junction kept 1 base outside the gene matches. The CDR3 totals 15 residues.

The CDR3, as DNA: TGTGCCAGCAGTCCTCGGGACTCGGGAGAGACCCAGTACTTC. Translated: CASSPRDSGETQYF. V is TRBV27 and J is TRBJ2-5, with D possibly being TRBD2 (6 bases). Trimming took off 5 bases at V and 4 bases at J, with 14 bases between the two ends. The CDR3 runs to 14 residues. Germline V gives CDR1 MNHEY, CDR2 SMNVEV (reference sequence).

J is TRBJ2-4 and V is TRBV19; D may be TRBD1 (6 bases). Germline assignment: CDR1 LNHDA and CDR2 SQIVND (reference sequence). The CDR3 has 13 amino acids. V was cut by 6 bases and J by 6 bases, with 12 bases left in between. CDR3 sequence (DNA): TGTGCCAGTAGGGACGAAGGGGGAAACATTCAGTACTTC. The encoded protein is CASRDEGGNIQYF.

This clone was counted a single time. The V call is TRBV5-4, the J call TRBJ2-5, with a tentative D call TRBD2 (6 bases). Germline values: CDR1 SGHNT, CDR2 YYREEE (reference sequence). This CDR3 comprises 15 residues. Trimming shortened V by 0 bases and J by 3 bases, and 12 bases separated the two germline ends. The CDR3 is CASSLGRLEKETQYF. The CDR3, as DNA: TGTGCCAGCAGCTTGGGTAGACTAGAAAAAGAGACCCAGTACTTC.

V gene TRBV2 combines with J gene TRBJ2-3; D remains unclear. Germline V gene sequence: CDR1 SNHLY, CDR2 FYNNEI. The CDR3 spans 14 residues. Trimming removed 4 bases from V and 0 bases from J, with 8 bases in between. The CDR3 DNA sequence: TGTGCCAGCAGTGGTCGGGTGAGCACAGATACGCAGTATTTT. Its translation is CASSGRVSTDTQYF.

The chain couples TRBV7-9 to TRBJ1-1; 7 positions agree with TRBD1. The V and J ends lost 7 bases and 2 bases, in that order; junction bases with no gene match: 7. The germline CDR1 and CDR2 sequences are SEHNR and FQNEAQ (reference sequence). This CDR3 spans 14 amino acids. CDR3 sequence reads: CASTEGQLNTEAFF. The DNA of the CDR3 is TGTGCCAGCACCGAGGGACAGCTCAACACTGAAGCTTTCTTT. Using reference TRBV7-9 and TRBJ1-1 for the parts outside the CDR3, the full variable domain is DTGVSQNPRHKITKRGQNVTFRCDPISEHNRLYWYRQTLGQGPEFLTYFQNEAQLEKSRLLSDRFSAERPKGSFSTLEIQRTEQGDSAMYLCASTEGQLNTEAFFGQGTRLTVV.

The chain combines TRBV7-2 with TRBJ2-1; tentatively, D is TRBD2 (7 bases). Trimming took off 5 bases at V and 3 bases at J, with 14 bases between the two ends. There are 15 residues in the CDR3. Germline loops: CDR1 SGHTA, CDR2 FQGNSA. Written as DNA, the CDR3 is TGTGCCAGCAGCACGGGGAGGGGGGGCTACAATGAGCAGTTCTTC. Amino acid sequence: CASSTGRGGYNEQFF.

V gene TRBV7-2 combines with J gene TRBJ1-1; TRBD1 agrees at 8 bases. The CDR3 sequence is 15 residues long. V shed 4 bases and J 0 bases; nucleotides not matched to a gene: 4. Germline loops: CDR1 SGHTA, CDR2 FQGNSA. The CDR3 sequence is CASSSSGQVNTEAFF. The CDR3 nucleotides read TGTGCCAGCAGCTCTTCGGGACAGGTGAACACTGAAGCTTTCTTT.

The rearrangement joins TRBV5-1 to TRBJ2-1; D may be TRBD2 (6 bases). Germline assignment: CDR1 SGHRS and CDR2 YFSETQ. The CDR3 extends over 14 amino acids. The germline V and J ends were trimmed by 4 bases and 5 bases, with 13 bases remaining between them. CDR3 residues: CASSQPGGHNEQFF. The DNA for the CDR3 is TGCGCCAGCAGCCAACCCGGGGGACACAATGAGCAGTTCTTC.

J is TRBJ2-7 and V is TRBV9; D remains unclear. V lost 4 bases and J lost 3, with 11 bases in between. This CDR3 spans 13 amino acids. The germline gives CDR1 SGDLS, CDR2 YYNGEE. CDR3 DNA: TGTGCCAGCAGCATCGGTCCCGACTACGAGCAGTACTTC. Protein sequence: CASSIGPDYEQYF. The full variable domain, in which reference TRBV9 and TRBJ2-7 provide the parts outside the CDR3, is DSGVTQTPKHLITATGQRVTLRCSPRSGDLSVYWYQQSLDQGLQFLIQYYNGEERAKGNILERFSAQQFPDLHSELNLSSLELGDSALYFCASSIGPDYEQYFGPGTRLTVT.

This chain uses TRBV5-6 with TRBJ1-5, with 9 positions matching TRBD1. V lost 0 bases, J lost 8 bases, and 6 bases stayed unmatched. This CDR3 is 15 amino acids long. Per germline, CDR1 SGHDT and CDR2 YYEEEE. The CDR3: CASSLDRGLNEPQHF. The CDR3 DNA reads TGTGCCAGCAGCTTGGACAGGGGGCTTAATGAGCCCCAGCATTTT.

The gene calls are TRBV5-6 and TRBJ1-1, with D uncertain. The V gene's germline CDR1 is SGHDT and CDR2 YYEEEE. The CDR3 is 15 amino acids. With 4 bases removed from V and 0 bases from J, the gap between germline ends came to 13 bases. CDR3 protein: CASSPGGGLNTEAFF. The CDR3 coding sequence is TGTGCCAGCAGCCCCGGAGGAGGGTTGAACACTGAAGCTTTCTTT.

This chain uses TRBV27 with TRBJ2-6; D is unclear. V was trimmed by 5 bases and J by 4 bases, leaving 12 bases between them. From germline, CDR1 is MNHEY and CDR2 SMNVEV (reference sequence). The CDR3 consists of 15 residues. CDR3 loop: CASSPYYEGANVLTF. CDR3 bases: TGTGCCAGCAGTCCGTATTACGAGGGGGCCAACGTCCTGACTTTC.